The T cell receptor (beta chain) under discussion was sequenced for a study of tumor-infiltrating lymphocytes in primary liver carcinoma. Points from the study as a whole: A significantly higher top-250-clone fraction was recorded for tumors than for blood (p = 0.039). Among the pair types, tumor region pairs showed more overlap than tumor-adjacent and tumor-blood pairs.

The CDR3 sequence is 14 residues long. Unsorted bulk tissue of roughly 19-30 mg yielded co-extracted RNA and DNA. In this sample, this clonotype turned up once. What it binds is unknown. Germline and junction disagree at one end, which may indicate a read error. The researchers produced TCR beta cDNA from 450 to 600 ng total RNA with a constant-region primer. Slightly modified ARM-PCR with three nested multiplex PCR rounds yielded TCR beta libraries. Use of TRBV1-TRBV30 forward primers with a C-beta reverse primer characterized the first two PCR rounds, which lasted about 11 cycles each. Using its own MiXCR run on the multiplex PCR reads, TCRdb lists one record per CDR3 protein. The profile shows 65,000 to 90,000 distinct CDR3 sequences, 60% to 75% of them singletons.

The chain has TRBV12-3 or TRBV12-4 and TRBJ1-1, with D tentatively TRBD1 (6 bases). The material sequenced was liver tumor tissue from sampling region 1. Subset: tumor region T1, superior pole. This clonotype was obtained from a man aged 40-49 years with primary liver carcinoma and hepatitis B virus infection. The CDR3: CGSSLQGTATEAFF. In DNA, the CDR3 is TGTGGCAGCAGTTTACAGGGTACAGCGACTGAAGCTTTCTTT.